A single sample gave rise to the 10 T cell receptor beta chains below, sequenced in a study of siplizumab effects on memory and regulatory T cells. The repertoire was sequenced with immunoSEQ multiplex PCR; TCRdb's copy has only in-frame clones and lacks some. The table shows 120,000 or so clones, with about nine tenths occurring only once. Sequences were obtained from CD4+ T cells sorted from blood. Receptors originate from a human donor in good health.

The chain uses TRBV9 and TRBJ2-7; D is undetermined. V shed 0 bases and J shed 6 bases, with 10 bases lying between them. The CDR3 consists of 13 residues. CDR1 is SGDLS and CDR2 is YYNGEE in the germline V gene. The CDR3 spells CASSVDVSSEQYF. Written as DNA, the CDR3 is TGTGCCAGCAGCGTAGACGTCAGCTCCGAGCAGTACTTC. Full variable domain (remainder filled in from reference TRBV9 and TRBJ2-7): DSGVTQTPKHLITATGQRVTLRCSPRSGDLSVYWYQQSLDQGLQFLIQYYNGEERAKGNILERFSAQQFPDLHSELNLSSLELGDSALYFCASSVDVSSEQYFGPGTRLTVT.

This chain uses TRBV19 with TRBJ1-2, with 9 bases lining up with TRBD1. V trimming: 0 bases; J trimming: 6 bases; junction bases outside the gene matches: 8. The CDR3 sequence is 16 residues long. CDR1 is LNHDA, CDR2 SQIVND, per germline (reference sequence). The CDR3 reads CASSIEVDRGFNGYTF. CDR3 coding DNA: TGTGCCAGTAGTATAGAGGTGGACAGGGGTTTCAATGGCTACACCTTC.

The chain recombines TRBV21-1 with TRBJ1-5. TRBV21-1 is shown as a pseudogene. The CDR3 length is 18 residues. CDR3 sequence reads: CASSKGLRGGVNNQPQHF. In DNA form, the CDR3 reads TGTGCCAGCAGCAAAGGCCTCCGCGGGGGGGTGAACAATCAGCCCCAGCATTTT.

J is TRBJ1-4 and V is TRBV2; 7 positions match TRBD1. Germline CDR1 SNHLY, CDR2 FYNNEI. V shed 10 bases, J shed 7 bases, and the junction held 9 bases outside the gene matches. This CDR3 is built from 13 residues. The CDR3 DNA reads TGTGCCACCCAGACAGGGCAGTTTGAAAAACTGTTTTTT. The encoded protein is CATQTGQFEKLFF.

The rearrangement links TRBV19 to TRBJ2-6, with 9 bases identical to TRBD1. Germline lookup yields CDR1 LNHDA and CDR2 SQIVND (reference sequence). This CDR3 region has 16 residues. Trimming took 4 bases from V and 4 from J; bases not matched to a gene: 5. In DNA form, the CDR3 reads TGTGCCAGTAGTACTGGGACAGGGTCGGGGGCCAACGTCCTGACTTTC. Its translation is CASSTGTGSGANVLTF.

This sequence joins TRBV7-2 and TRBJ2-5; a possible D gene is TRBD1 (6 bases). Trimming shortened V by 1 base and J by 4 bases, and 16 bases separated the two germline ends. This CDR3 spans 16 amino acids. Germline lookup yields CDR1 SGHTA and CDR2 FQGNSA. In nucleotides, the CDR3 is TGTGCCAGCAGCTTAGGGTCTCAGGGGCGGGCAGAGACCCAGTACTTC. Its translation: CASSLGSQGRAETQYF.

This clone was recorded only once. The chain couples TRBV18 to TRBJ2-5; D is uncertain. This CDR3 region has 11 residues. V was cut by 6 bases and J by 5 bases, with 7 bases left in between. Germline V lookup: CDR1 KGHSH, CDR2 LQKENI. CDR3 in amino acids: CASSTAETQYF. CDR3 DNA sequence: TGTGCCAGCTCCACGGCCGAGACCCAGTACTTC.

J is TRBJ2-2 and V is TRBV29-1; 11 nucleotides line up with TRBD2. CDR1 is SQVTM and CDR2 is ANQGSEA in the germline V gene. The CDR3 has 14 amino acids. Germline trimming cut 6 bases from V and 7 bases from J; bases unmatched to any gene: 7. The CDR3 protein is CSVNTGTSGGELFF. In DNA form, the CDR3 reads TGCAGCGTAAACACCGGGACTAGCGGCGGGGAGCTGTTTTTT.

V is TRBV9 and J is TRBJ2-3; 9 nucleotides agree with TRBD2. Trimming removed 5 bases from V and 4 bases from J; junction bases left unmatched: 8. This CDR3 spans 15 amino acids. Germline lookup yields CDR1 SGDLS and CDR2 YYNGEE. CDR3 sequence (DNA): TGTGCCAGCAGGGAGGTGGCGGGGGGGCCAGATACGCAGTATTTT. It is translated as CASREVAGGPDTQYF. The full variable domain, completed using reference TRBV9 and TRBJ2-3, is DSGVTQTPKHLITATGQRVTLRCSPRSGDLSVYWYQQSLDQGLQFLIQYYNGEERAKGNILERFSAQQFPDLHSELNLSSLELGDSALYFCASREVAGGPDTQYFGPGTRLTVL.

J is TRBJ1-4 and V is TRBV15, with TRBD1 identical over 9 bases. The junction had 7 bases not matched to a gene; V was cut back by 0 bases and J by 8 bases. CDR3 length equals 16 residues. The germline V gene encodes CDR1 LNHNV and CDR2 YYDKDF (reference sequence). The CDR3 DNA follows: TGTGCCACCAGCAGAGATTGGGGGACAGGGAACGAAAAACTGTTTTTT. Amino acids: CATSRDWGTGNEKLFF. Variable domain in full (rest from reference TRBV15 and TRBJ1-4): DAMVIQNPRYQVTQFGKPVTLSCSQTLNHNVMYWYQQKSSQAPKLLFHYYDKDFNNEADTPDNFQSRRPNTSFCFLDIRSPGLGDTAMYLCATSRDWGTGNEKLFFGSGTQLSVL.